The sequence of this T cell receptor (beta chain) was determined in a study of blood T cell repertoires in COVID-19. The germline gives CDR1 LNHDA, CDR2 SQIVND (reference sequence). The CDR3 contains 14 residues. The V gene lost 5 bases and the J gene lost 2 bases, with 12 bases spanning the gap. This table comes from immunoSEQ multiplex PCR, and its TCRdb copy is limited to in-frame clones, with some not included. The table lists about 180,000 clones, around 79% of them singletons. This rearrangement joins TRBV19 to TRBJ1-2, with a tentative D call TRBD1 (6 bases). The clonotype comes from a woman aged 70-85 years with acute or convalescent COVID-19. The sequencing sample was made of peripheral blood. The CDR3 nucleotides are TGTGCCAGTAGTCGGGGGGGACAAAACTATGGCTACACCTTC. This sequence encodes CASSRGGQNYGYTF. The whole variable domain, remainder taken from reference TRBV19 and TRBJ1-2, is DGGITQSPKYLFRKEGQNVTLSCEQNLNHDAMYWYRQDPGQGLRLIYYSQIVNDFQKGDIAEGYSVSREKKESFPLTVTSAQKNPTAFYLCASSRGGQNYGYTFGSGTRLTVV.